This T cell receptor beta chain was recorded in a study of CD8 T cells in ankylosing spondylitis. This clonotype was recorded a few times. The antigen is undetermined. One end of the junction fails to match germline, which may point to a read error. Germline V gene data show CDR1 as DFQATT and CDR2 as SNEGSKA (reference sequence). The CDR3 has 16 residues. Study results and limitations: Among TCR beta sequences, a motif of several highly homologous variants appeared characteristic of ankylosing spondylitis blood. Certain motif variants had earlier been reported in reactive arthritis synovial fluid and blood. Matched ankylosing spondylitis synovial fluid reportedly showed significant enrichment of disease-linked clones.

Molecular-barcoded quantitative 5'-RACE produced these TCR beta libraries. TCRdb passed the 5' RACE reads through MiXCR, listing each CDR3 protein once. The table has fewer than 350,000 distinct CDR3 sequences, around 10% seen once; the top ten hold around 8.4%. The TCR was taken from a female donor with ankylosing spondylitis or in good health (not recorded which). Material: blood, either unsorted or a sorted T cell fraction (not recorded which). J is TRBJ2-1 and V is TRBV20-1, with 12 nucleotides matching TRBD2. This CDR3 is CCAPSGGAVSYNEQFF. The CDR3 nucleotides read TGCTGTGCCCCTAGCGGGGGGGCCGTATCCTACAATGAGCAGTTCTTC.